The clone carrying this TCR beta chain was counted ten times or more. These data come from a study of neurological immune-mediated disorders. Using its own MiXCR run on the 5' RACE reads, TCRdb lists one record per CDR3 protein. The sample contains around 33,000 distinct CDR3 sequences, approximately 24% of which appear only once. Sample: CD4+ T cells from blood. This clonotype originated in a man over 45 with HTLV-1-associated myelopathy (HAM/TSP).

CDR3 DNA sequence: TGCGCCAGCAGCCTAGAAACAGGGCGCTCCTACGAGCAGTACTTC. Amino acid sequence: CASSLETGRSYEQYF. The rearrangement uses TRBV5-1 and TRBJ2-7; possible D gene TRBD1, 6 bases. The CDR3 loop spans 15 amino acids. CDR1 SGHRS and CDR2 YFSETQ come from the germline V gene. V lost 4 bases and J 0 bases, leaving 14 bases between the germline ends.